This T cell receptor beta chain derives from a study of blood T cell repertoires in COVID-19. The CDR3 is 14 residues long. The V gene end was trimmed by 6 bases and the J gene end by 2 bases; junction bases not matched to a gene: 10. Germline V gene sequence: CDR1 SQVTM, CDR2 ANQGSEA. TCRdb keeps only in-frame clones here, not all; method: immunoSEQ multiplex PCR. The top ten hold approximately 3.6% of the sample, which has approximately 260,000 clones, about four fifths seen once. This sequence joins TRBV29-1 and TRBJ2-7; TRBD1 matches at 7 bases. Sequences were obtained from PBMCs or T cells enriched from blood (not recorded which). This receptor was identified in a man aged 50-59 years who had recovered from COVID-19. Here the CDR3 reads CSVEPGTETYEQYF. The CDR3 DNA sequence: TGCAGCGTCGAACCCGGGACAGAGACCTACGAGCAGTACTTC.